The present entry profiles one TCR beta chain with its context. Its target antigen remains unknown. Base-call qualities are not available, and no considerably larger clone is one nucleotide away. From each donor, a single peripheral blood sample of approximately 110 mL on average was drawn into heparinised tubes. A BD FACSAria II was used to sort naive, central memory, regulatory and stem cell-like memory CD4+ T cells with a panel that included CD45RO, CCR7, CD25, CD127, CD95 and CD27. A purity above 95% was achieved for all sorted populations. PBMCs were separated immediately by Lymphoprep density gradient centrifugation and were stained directly, without being cultured. So that batch effects would be minimized, each experiment stained and sorted samples in pairs, pairing one healthy donor with one patient. CDR1 MNHEY and CDR2 SVGAGI were looked up in the germline V gene. Its CDR3 holds 16 amino acids, cysteine through phenylalanine. The only DNA kept is the CDR3, 48 bases in frame from the first base. For this chain, trimming is 4 bases at the V end and 3 bases at the J end, and the number of junction bases without a gene match is 10.

The High Capacity cDNA Reverse Transcription Kit was used to reverse transcribe all of the isolated RNA, meaning that expressed TCRB transcripts were what got sequenced. Deep immunoSEQ sequencing was performed on naive, central memory and regulatory T cell samples, with an average of roughly 3.3 million total reads per sample. Sorted cells were lysed in RLT buffer, and RNA was extracted using DNase-treated RNeasy Micro or Mini kits according to cell number. Each cell subset was processed separately to prevent cross-contamination, with patient and healthy donor samples processed together. TCRB sequences were amplified from cDNA with the immunoSEQ multiplex PCR, producing 87-bp fragments spanning the CDR3 region. Amplicons were sequenced on the Illumina HiSeq platform. The authors processed their data as follows. PCR bias was computationally corrected using synthetic template baselines, reads within Hamming distance 2 were collapsed, and singletons that could not be merged were discarded. By aligning reads against IMGT, V, D and J genes, CDR3 length, and insertions or deletions at six rearrangement sites were assigned. Within each subset, clonotype counts were normalized to sorted cell number, after which true diversity and Gini coefficients were computed with the tcR R package. The overlap coefficient, calculated on TCRB nucleotide sequences, was used to quantify repertoire sharing. As a proxy for the pre-selection repertoire, out-of-frame TCRB sequences from naive cells were analyzed. Imported from immuneACCESS, the table was reduced by TCRdb to in-frame sequences with V and J called. These copies leave out some clones; in studies compared against another copy, an unresolved V gene accounts for under half, and the cause of the remainder is not known. V, J and clone size are those of that table, while D and trimming were read from the DNA. This sample lists 250,000 to 300,000 clones; about 23% were detected once. Of the sample, around 0.013% falls within the top ten clones.

This sample is part of a study of beta chain features in type 1 diabetes listed by TCRdb under 2018. In the study overall: No differences in mean age, gender distribution, total cell number or subset yield were found between patients and healthy donors. In the study, recently diagnosed type 1 diabetes patients and matched healthy donors were compared on the TCRB repertoires of their sorted circulating CD4+ T cell subsets. Naive and central memory subsets were obtained from all 30 or so donors, but regulatory and stem cell-like memory subsets were isolated from only 8 patients and roughly 8 healthy donors. A total of roughly 100 million sorted cells were examined across all samples, and the number of cells per subset was strongly correlated with RNA yield. Beyond this particular receptor, the publication reports: Naive, central memory and regulatory TCRB repertoires appeared to be more similar among patients than among healthy donors. A moderate but significant shortening of TCRB CDR3 length was observed in type 1 diabetes patients in all four CD4+ subsets. Because cDNA was sequenced instead of genomic DNA, highly expressing activated cells could be over-represented, though the groups showed no difference in activation or CD3 levels. PCR might favor shorter templates, but patient and control samples were amplified and corrected together, so any skew would affect both groups equally. HLA sub-analyses involved small numbers of individuals, so any influence of HLA type on TCRB rearrangement remained unresolved. Patients with type 1 diabetes made fewer insertions and deleted more nucleotides at VDJ recombination sites, implying thymic rearrangement abnormalities.

The chain joins TRBV6-5 to TRBJ2-7; 9 junctional bases match TRBD2. Sequences were obtained from naive CD4+ T cells from blood. The intended sense of this specimen's cell subset or site label: true naive CD4+ T cells. The source is a woman aged 25 to 39 with type 1 diabetes. The CDR3 protein: CASSSSWTSAIYEQYF. The DNA is TGTGCCAGCAGTTCCTCCTGGACTAGCGCGATCTACGAGCAGTACTTC.